This TCR beta chain was profiled in a study of control samples from healthy donors and cancer patients. Clones were read by immunoSEQ multiplex PCR, and TCRdb kept only the in-frame ones, dropping some. The data show about 150,000 clones, 90% to 95% seen once. As for this clone: At one end the junction does not follow the germline gene, possibly because of a read error.

The sequenced material came from blood. The origin of this receptor is a man between 40 and 49 years old in good health.

CDR3 loop: CASTLSPAGVGTEAFF. The CDR3 coding sequence is TGTGCCAGCACCTTATCCCCCGCGGGGGTCGGGACTGAAGCTTTCTTT. The chain joins TRBV7-2 to TRBJ1-1; D perhaps matches TRBD1 (5 bases). CDR1 and CDR2 (germline): SGHTA, FQGNSA. This CDR3 is 16 amino acids long.